The clone carrying this TCR beta chain has ten or more counts. What it recognizes is unknown. The data are from a study of T cells in Graves' hyperthyroidism and ophthalmopathy. General study points: Ophthalmopathy was distinguished from stable hyperthyroidism by 13 V-J signatures. The majority of expanded thyroid clonotypes above 0.001 also appeared in blood.

The CDR3 has 15 amino acids. Germline V lookup: CDR1 MNHNS, CDR2 SASEGT. Trimming left V 5 bases short and J 3 bases short, with 14 bases between. Authors of the study amplified TCR beta CDR3 regions from RNA transcripts. TCR CDR3 underwent first-round RT-PCR with the HTBI primer set. MiXCR was run by TCRdb on the multiplex PCR reads, yielding one entry per CDR3 protein. This sample has a few hundred thousand distinct CDR3 sequences, with 13% found just once. The blood sample was taken at first hyperthyroidism diagnosis, before any ophthalmopathy symptoms. Out of 10 ml of fresh peripheral blood came the PBMCs.

This chain links TRBV6-1 with TRBJ2-4; D may be TRBD1 (5 bases). The receptor's source is a young man with Graves' hyperthyroidism that later progressed to Graves' ophthalmopathy. The source material was blood. The CDR3 DNA sequence: TGTGCCAGCAGTTCCCCAGGGTGGGACAAAAACATTCAGTACTTC. Protein sequence: CASSSPGWDKNIQYF.